The rows below give T cell receptor beta chains drawn from one sample of a study of blood T cell repertoires in COVID-19. The table came from immunoSEQ multiplex PCR; TCRdb's copy has only in-frame clones and leaves some out. The sample lists approximately 58,000 clones, 84% occurring once. Sequenced material: peripheral blood. All receptors come from a woman aged 55-75 years with acute or convalescent COVID-19. Each CDR3 is given with its conserved first and last residue. The D gene is left open where the match is weak. A row's size may be missing; if present it is once, few, many or a size class.

J | D | V | size | CDR3 | DNA
TRBJ1-5 | NA | TRBV19 | NA | CASSREFNQPQHF | TGTGCCAGTAGTCGGGAGTTCAATCAGCCCCAGCATTTT
TRBJ2-1 | NA | TRBV7-2 | medium-sized | CASSFISGTEQFF | TGTGCCAGCAGCTTTATCTCCGGGACAGAGCAGTTCTTC
TRBJ1-2 | TRBD1 | TRBV5-5 | NA | CASSLGTDTRYGYTF | TGTGCCAGCAGCCTTGGGACAGACACGAGGTATGGCTACACCTTC
TRBJ1-2 | NA | TRBV5-1 | NA | CASSLATKENGYTF | TGCGCCAGCAGCTTGGCCACGAAGGAGAATGGCTACACCTTC
TRBJ1-5 | TRBD1 | TRBV20-1 | NA | CSARGTGGNQPQHF | TGCAGTGCTCGTGGGACAGGGGGCAATCAGCCCCAGCATTTT
TRBJ1-5 | TRBD1 | TRBV5-1 | few | CASSWGTGDRPQHF | TGCGCCAGCAGCTGGGGGACAGGGGATCGGCCCCAGCATTTT
TRBJ2-3 | NA | TRBV7-8 | NA | CASSSRTSTDTQYF | TGTGCCAGCAGCTCCAGGACTAGCACAGATACGCAGTATTTT
TRBJ1-6 | TRBD1 | TRBV18 | once | CASSTGGGPLHF | TGTGCCAGCTCAACAGGGGGAGGGCCCCTCCACTTT
TRBJ1-5 | NA | TRBV7-2 | NA | CASSYRDTLQPQHF | TGTGCCAGCAGCTACCGCGACACCCTTCAGCCCCAGCATTTT
TRBJ1-1 | NA | TRBV10-2 | NA | CASNGGYNTEAFF | TGCGCCAGCAACGGGGGGTATAACACTGAAGCTTTCTTT
TRBJ2-3 | NA | TRBV6-4 | once | CASSRTWGEGTDTQYF | TGTGCCAGCAGCAGAACGTGGGGGGAAGGCACAGATACGCAGTATTTT
TRBJ1-6 | TRBD1 | TRBV5-1 | NA | CASSRDRGVSPLHF | TGCGCCAGCAGCCGGGACAGGGGAGTGTCACCCCTCCACTTT
TRBJ1-1 | TRBD1 | TRBV10-3 | few | CATTTGDQMNTEAFF | TGTGCCACCACCACAGGGGACCAAATGAACACTGAAGCTTTCTTT
TRBJ2-6 | NA | TRBV21-1 | NA | CASSKGGTSGFSGANVLTF | TGTGCCAGCAGCAAAGGTGGGACTAGCGGATTCTCTGGGGCCAACGTCCTGACTTTC
TRBJ1-1 | TRBD1 | TRBV7-9 | NA | CASSLAGQGFTEAFF | TGTGCCAGCAGCTTAGCAGGACAGGGTTTCACTGAAGCTTTCTTT
TRBJ1-5 | NA | TRBV5-1 | NA | CASSDGTASNQPQHF | TGCGCCAGCAGCGATGGAACAGCTAGCAATCAGCCCCAGCATTTT
TRBJ2-1 | TRBD2 | TRBV7-2 | NA | CASSPERGYMNEQFF | TGTGCCAGCAGCCCCGAGCGGGGGTATATGAATGAGCAGTTCTTC
TRBJ2-2 | NA | TRBV19 | NA | CASSIEGATGELFF | TGTGCCAGTAGTATAGAAGGGGCCACCGGGGAGCTGTTTTTT
TRBJ1-4 | NA | TRBV6-1 | NA | CASSEAGLPNTWLGLAF | TGTGCCAGCAGTGAAGCGGGCCTCCCCAATACTTGGTTGGGTTTGGCTTTT
TRBJ1-1 | NA | TRBV6-6 | NA | CASSYRTGTEAFF | TGTGCCAGCAGTTACCGTACAGGCACTGAAGCTTTCTTT
TRBJ1-5 | NA | TRBV27 | NA | CASGGDRSIGPQHF | TGTGCCAGTGGGGGAGACAGGTCAATAGGGCCCCAGCATTTT
TRBJ1-1 | TRBD1 | TRBV7-8 | NA | CASRWTGGVVNTEAFF | TGTGCCAGCAGATGGACAGGGGGAGTGGTGAACACTGAAGCTTTCTTT
TRBJ2-2 | NA | TRBV9 | NA | CASTEDAGELFF | TGTGCCAGCACCGAGGATGCCGGGGAGCTGTTTTTT
TRBJ1-2 | NA | TRBV30 | NA | CAWRGRKGYTF | TGTGCCTGGAGGGGCAGGAAAGGCTACACCTTC
TRBJ1-6 | NA | TRBV3-1/TRBV3-2 | NA | CASRLAGGNSPLHF | TGTGCCAGCAGATTGGCGGGGGGGAATTCACCCCTCCACTTT
TRBJ2-3 | TRBD1 | TRBV5-6 | NA | CASSLGQGGTDTQYF | TGTGCCAGCAGCTTGGGACAGGGCGGCACAGATACGCAGTATTTT
TRBJ2-1 | TRBD1 | TRBV5-1 | few | CASSITTEGAYNEQFF | TGCGCCAGCAGCATCACGACAGAGGGGGCGTACAATGAGCAGTTCTTC
TRBJ2-7 | TRBD1 | TRBV11-2 | NA | CASSWTDRGHEQYF | TGTGCCAGCAGCTGGACCGACAGGGGACACGAGCAGTACTTC
TRBJ1-1 | NA | TRBV30 | NA | CAWSGPEAFF | TGTGCCTGGAGTGGGCCAGAAGCTTTCTTT
TRBJ2-7 | NA | TRBV24-1 | NA | CATSNSPGGSEQYF | TGTGCCACCAGTAACTCCCCGGGGGGCTCCGAGCAGTACTTC
TRBJ2-4 | NA | TRBV6-5 | NA | CAVGTPKNIQYF | TGTGCCGTCGGGACACCCAAAAACATTCAGTACTTC
TRBJ2-7 | NA | TRBV20-1 | few | CSARARREQYF | TGCAGTGCTCGAGCGAGGCGGGAGCAGTACTTC
TRBJ1-2 | NA | TRBV15 | NA | CATSIQENYGYTF | TGTGCCACAAGTATCCAGGAAAACTATGGCTACACCTTC
TRBJ2-5 | NA | TRBV3-1/TRBV3-2 | NA | CASSPLRLGETQYF | TGTGCCAGCAGCCCTCTCAGACTAGGGGAGACCCAGTACTTC
TRBJ1-1 | TRBD1 | TRBV5-1 | NA | CATQRGDRSLGTEAFF | TGCGCCACCCAGAGGGGGGACAGAAGTTTGGGCACTGAAGCTTTCTTT
TRBJ1-3 | TRBD1 | TRBV25-1 | few | CASRQGFSGNTIYF | TGTGCCAGCAGACAGGGGTTCTCTGGAAACACCATATATTTT
TRBJ1-3 | TRBD1 | TRBV6-5 | few | CASSFGQDGNTIYF | TGTGCCAGCAGTTTCGGACAGGATGGAAACACCATATATTTT
TRBJ1-5 | TRBD1 | TRBV12-5 | NA | CASGLPPGQDTNQPQHF | TGTGCTAGTGGTTTGCCACCGGGACAGGACACCAATCAGCCCCAGCATTTT
TRBJ1-6 | NA | TRBV21-1 | NA | CASKKGGTGNSPLHF | TGTGCCAGCAAGAAAGGTGGGACAGGTAATTCACCCCTCCACTTT
TRBJ1-1 | NA | TRBV12-3/TRBV12-4 | NA | CASSLQGTEAFF | TGTGCCAGCAGTTTGCAGGGTACTGAAGCTTTCTTT
TRBJ1-6 | NA | TRBV4-1 | NA | CASSPRQVENNSPLHF | TGCGCCAGCAGCCCGCGACAGGTGGAAAATAATTCACCCCTCCACTTT
TRBJ2-3 | TRBD2 | TRBV18 | NA | CASSPGLAGGTDTQYF | TGTGCCAGCTCACCCGGACTAGCGGGGGGAACAGATACGCAGTATTTT
TRBJ2-3 | TRBD2 | TRBV5-4 | few | CASSPRGGLALYTSTDTQYF | TGTGCCAGCAGCCCCAGGGGGGGACTAGCATTATATACTAGCACAGATACGCAGTATTTT
TRBJ1-6 | NA | TRBV11-3 | once | CASSLDQNSPLHF | TGTGCCAGCAGCTTAGACCAGAATTCACCCCTCCACTTT
TRBJ1-2 | NA | TRBV18 | once | CASSPGQKGKGYTF | TGTGCCAGCTCACCGGGACAAAAGGGGAAGGGCTACACCTTC
TRBJ2-7 | NA | TRBV7-9 | NA | CASSLAQGAAGYEQYF | TGTGCCAGCAGCTTAGCGCAGGGCGCCGCGGGATACGAGCAGTACTTC
TRBJ2-5 | NA | TRBV4-1 | NA | CASSLPGETQYF | TGCGCCAGCAGCCTCCCGGGAGAGACCCAGTACTTC
TRBJ2-1 | TRBD2 | TRBV7-2 | NA | CASSSRGLAGYNEQFF | TGTGCCAGCAGCTCCAGAGGACTAGCGGGGTACAATGAGCAGTTCTTC
TRBJ2-7 | NA | TRBV6-5 | NA | CASSGSYEQYF | TGTGCCAGCAGCGGCTCCTACGAGCAGTACTTC
TRBJ1-3 | NA | TRBV11-2 | NA | CASSLGQSSGNTIYF | TGTGCCAGCAGCCTTGGACAGAGCTCTGGAAACACCATATATTTT
TRBJ2-7 | TRBD1 | TRBV20-1 | NA | CSASGGTGTYEQYF | TGCAGTGCTAGTGGGGGGACAGGTACCTACGAGCAGTACTTC
TRBJ1-1 | TRBD1 | TRBV30 | NA | CAWSLWGTGNTEAFF | TGTGCCTGGAGTCTCTGGGGGACAGGTAACACTGAAGCTTTCTTT
TRBJ2-2 | NA | TRBV2 | NA | CAIQQVTGELFF | TGTGCCATACAGCAGGTGACCGGGGAGCTGTTTTTT
TRBJ2-5 | NA | TRBV9 | NA | CASTRGTGQETQYF | TGTGCCAGCACACGGGGGACGGGGCAAGAGACCCAGTACTTC
TRBJ1-6 | TRBD1 | TRBV18 | NA | CASSPSTGTGRSPLHF | TGTGCCAGCTCACCGTCAACCGGGACAGGGCGCTCACCCCTCCACTTT